The next 21 T cell receptor beta chains were all read from a single sample in a study of beta chain features in type 1 diabetes. Study results and limitations: Shorter TCRB CDR3s, moderately but significantly so, were found in Type 1 diabetes patients in all four CD4+ subsets.

Sequencing targeted expressed TCRB transcripts, as all isolated RNA had been reverse transcribed. Repertoires were generated with immunoSEQ multiplex PCR, while TCRdb's copy carries only in-frame clones and drops some. The data show about 340,000 clones, approximately 13% seen once. These receptors are not linked to any known antigen. The material sequenced was naive CD4+ T cells from blood. These TCRs come from a woman aged 18-35 years with type 1 diabetes.

The gene calls are TRBV7-6 and TRBJ2-1; TRBD2 aligns across 9 bases. Germline loops: CDR1 SGHVS, CDR2 FNYEAQ. CDR3 size: 16 residues. Trimming cost V 0 bases and J 7 bases; bases outside gene matches: 7. The DNA for the CDR3 is TGTGCCAGCAGCTTAGCGATTAGCGGGAGCCCGAATGAGCAGTTCTTC. Protein product: CASSLAISGSPNEQFF.

J is TRBJ2-6 and V is TRBV11-2, with 8 bases matching TRBD1. J was trimmed by 0 bases and V by 5 bases; bases with no gene match: 6. The germline V gene encodes CDR1 SGHAT and CDR2 FQNNGV. The CDR3 runs 17 residues. The CDR3 DNA is TGTGCCAGCAGCATGCCGCAGGGGGCCTCTGGGGCCAACGTCCTGACTTTC. Amino acids: CASSMPQGASGANVLTF.

The CDR3 is CASSRTGGGGQPQHF. The CDR3 DNA sequence: TGCGCCAGCAGCCGCACAGGGGGCGGGGGTCAGCCCCAGCATTTT. V is TRBV4-1 and J is TRBJ1-5; TRBD1 aligns across 9 bases. Germline assignment: CDR1 MGHRA and CDR2 YSYEKL. V shed 4 bases, J shed 6 bases, and the junction held 7 bases outside the gene matches. The length of the CDR3 is 15 residues.

The rearrangement joins TRBV15 to TRBJ2-1, with D perhaps TRBD1 (5 bases). Germline V CDR1 and CDR2: LNHNV, YYDKDF (reference sequence). The CDR3 totals 15 residues. V lost 0 bases, J lost 9 bases, and 15 bases lay in between. CDR3 amino acids: CATSRDQGTIGEQFF. CDR3 nucleotides: TGTGCCACCAGCAGAGATCAGGGAACAATCGGTGAGCAGTTCTTC.

The rearrangement uses TRBV7-8 and TRBJ2-7; D perhaps matches TRBD2 (6 bases). Per the germline V gene, CDR1 is SGHVS and CDR2 is FQNEAQ. The CDR3 spans 14 residues. The V and J ends lost 5 bases and 6 bases respectively, with 17 bases between them. Here the CDR3 DNA reads TGTGCCAGCAGCATAACGACTAGTTTGGGCGAGCAGTACTTC. It codes for CASSITTSLGEQYF.

This clone appeared a few times. The rearrangement links TRBV27 to TRBJ2-1; 7 nucleotides match TRBD2. This CDR3 is 15 amino acids long. Germline-derived CDR1 and CDR2 are MNHEY and SMNVEV (reference sequence). Losses at the gene ends were 5 bases for V and 0 bases for J; bases not matched to a gene: 4. The CDR3, as DNA: TGTGCCAGCAGTCGCGGCGGGAGCTCCTACAATGAGCAGTTCTTC. The encoded protein is CASSRGGSSYNEQFF.

The chain links TRBV18 to TRBJ2-3, with D possibly TRBD1 on 7 matching bases. CDR3 size: 14 residues. Trimming took 5 bases from V and 4 from J, leaving 13 bases between them. The V gene's germline CDR1 is KGHSH and CDR2 LQKENI. CDR3 protein: CASSAGGIADTQYF. CDR3 bases: TGTGCCAGCTCAGCAGGGGGGATCGCAGATACGCAGTATTTT.

V is TRBV7-2 and J is TRBJ2-7, with 10 bases identical to TRBD2. V lost 5 bases to trimming and J lost 3 bases; unmatched junction nucleotides: 4. Germline CDR1 is SGHTA and CDR2 is FQGNSA. The CDR3 consists of 14 residues. For the CDR3, the DNA is TGTGCCAGCAGCCAGACTAGCGGGTACTACGAGCAGTACTTC. Its protein product is CASSQTSGYYEQYF. The whole variable domain, filled in from reference TRBV7-2 and TRBJ2-7, reads GAGVSQSPSNKVTEKGKDVELRCDPISGHTALYWYRQSLGQGLEFLIYFQGNSAPDKSGLPSDRFSAERTGGSVSTLTIQRTQQEDSAVYLCASSQTSGYYEQYFGPGTRLTVT.

This clone was detected only once. The chain carries TRBV18 and TRBJ1-2; TRBD1 agrees at 7 bases. Unmatched junction bases numbered 2, after V lost 3 bases and J lost 1 base. This CDR3 contains 14 residues. The germline V gene has CDR1 KGHSH and CDR2 LQKENI. The CDR3 protein is CASSPDRDNYGYTF. CDR3 in DNA: TGTGCCAGCTCACCCGACAGGGATAACTATGGCTACACCTTC.

This clone occurred a few times. The rearrangement uses TRBV9 and TRBJ2-1, with 7 bases fitting TRBD1. The junction had 14 bases not matched to a gene; V was cut back by 0 bases and J by 8 bases. Germline-derived CDR1 and CDR2 are SGDLS and YYNGEE. This CDR3 has 17 residues. This CDR3 reads CASSVGLEGALVYEQFF. The CDR3, as DNA: TGTGCCAGCAGCGTAGGTTTAGAGGGGGCACTAGTCTATGAGCAGTTCTTC.

The gene calls are TRBV30 and TRBJ2-5, with D perhaps TRBD2 (5 bases). CDR1 is GTSNPN, CDR2 SVGIG, per germline (reference sequence). V was pared by 2 bases and J by 3 bases, with 7 bases between. The CDR3 consists of 12 residues. CDR3 amino acids: CAWSRAEETQYF. In DNA form, the CDR3 reads TGTGCCTGGAGTAGAGCGGAAGAGACCCAGTACTTC.

This clone was seen a few times. CDR3 residues: CASSFRGRSGQETQYF. Here the CDR3 DNA reads TGCGCCAGCAGCTTTCGGGGGAGGTCTGGACAAGAGACCCAGTACTTC. The chain links TRBV5-1 to TRBJ2-5; a weak D match, TRBD2 (6 bases). Germline CDR1 is SGHRS and CDR2 is YFSETQ. CDR3 length: 16 amino acids. V lost 2 bases, J lost 2 bases, and 16 bases lay in between. Complete variable domain (other parts from reference TRBV5-1 and TRBJ2-5): KAGVTQTPRYLIKTRGQQVTLSCSPISGHRSVSWYQQTPGQGLQFLFEYFSETQRNKGNFPGRFSGRQFSNSRSEMNVSTLELGDSALYLCASSFRGRSGQETQYFGPGTRLLVL.

V and J are TRBV5-1 and TRBJ2-2, with D possibly being TRBD2 (6 bases). The CDR3 extends over 15 amino acids. Trimming took 0 bases from V and 0 from J, leaving 6 bases between them. Germline values: CDR1 SGHRS, CDR2 YFSETQ. CDR3 nucleotides: TGCGCCAGCAGCTTGGGCGGGACGAACACCGGGGAGCTGTTTTTT. It codes for CASSLGGTNTGELFF.

The chain employs TRBV28 and TRBJ1-5; 7 bases align to TRBD1. This CDR3 has 15 residues. Looked up from germline, CDR1 is MDHEN and CDR2 is SYDVKM. Trimming cost V 7 bases and J 5 bases; bases outside gene matches: 11. CDR3: CASTLRQGWYQPQHF. CDR3 sequence (DNA): TGTGCCAGCACTCTACGACAGGGCTGGTATCAGCCCCAGCATTTT.

A few counts support this clone. The chain couples TRBV20-1 to TRBJ2-1; weak D call: TRBD2 (6 bases). Germline values: CDR1 DFQATT, CDR2 SNEGSKA (reference sequence). CDR3 size: 10 residues. With 6 bases removed from V and 10 bases from J, the gap between germline ends came to 10 bases. CDR3 DNA: TGCAGTGCAGGGAGGTCGGAGCAGTTCTTC. It codes for CSAGRSEQFF.

V and J are TRBV19 and TRBJ2-7; 10 bases line up with TRBD2. Germline CDR1 LNHDA, CDR2 SQIVND (reference sequence). V lost 2 bases and J lost 5; bases outside the gene matches: 15. The CDR3 sequence is 18 residues long. The CDR3 spells CASSIPSTSGKEGDEQYV. The CDR3 DNA is TGTGCCAGTAGTATACCCTCCACTAGCGGGAAAGAGGGAGACGAGCAGTACGTC.

The rearrangement links TRBV5-4 to TRBJ2-5; a possible D gene is TRBD1 (7 bases). The CDR3 is made up of 14 amino acids. The V end lost 4 bases, the J end lost 2 bases, and 12 bases lay between the germline ends. Germline CDR1 and CDR2: SGHNT and YYREEE (reference sequence). CDR3 sequence: CASSQGGQQETQYF. The CDR3, as DNA: TGTGCCAGCAGCCAGGGGGGACAGCAAGAGACCCAGTACTTC.

This clone occurred a few times. The chain uses TRBV9 and TRBJ2-5; D gene ambiguous. The V end was cut by 4 bases, the J end by 3 bases, with 13 bases between. This CDR3 comprises 14 residues. CDR1 and CDR2 from the germline V gene are SGDLS and YYNGEE. The CDR3 DNA reads TGTGCCAGCAGCCCCCGAGGCGTCGAAGAGACCCAGTACTTC. This encodes CASSPRGVEETQYF.

V usage is TRBV30 and J usage is TRBJ2-2, with TRBD1 matching over 9 bases. The CDR3 runs to 15 residues. The V and J ends lost 3 bases and 7 bases, in that order; junction bases with no gene match: 9. Germline CDR1 GTSNPN, CDR2 SVGIG (reference sequence). The chain's CDR3 is CAWRKTGGAGGELFF. CDR3 nucleotide sequence: TGTGCCTGGAGAAAAACAGGGGGCGCGGGCGGGGAGCTGTTTTTT.

V is TRBV5-1 and J is TRBJ2-1; the match to TRBD2 covers 14 bases. This CDR3 region has 16 residues. The trim removed 7 bases at V and 3 bases at J, leaving 6 bases unmatched. Germline V gives CDR1 SGHRS, CDR2 YFSETQ. CDR3 in amino acids: CASAAGTSGSYNEQFF. The CDR3 DNA follows: TGCGCCAGCGCGGCGGGGACTAGCGGGAGCTACAATGAGCAGTTCTTC.

This chain connects TRBV7-3 to TRBJ2-1; 7 positions match TRBD2. After removal of 3 bases from V and 13 bases from J, the junction contained 9 bases not matched to a gene. Germline-derived CDR1 and CDR2 are SGHTA and FQGTGA. The CDR3 is 13 amino acids. This CDR3 is CASSFLRESPQFF. DNA of the CDR3: TGTGCCAGCAGCTTTCTGCGGGAGTCACCTCAGTTCTTC.